The subject of this entry is one T cell receptor (beta chain). Its specificity is not known. One junction end does not reproduce the germline sequence, and a read error may be involved. This CDR3 is also generated by other DNA sequences in the sample. These data originate in a study of cytomegalovirus exposure and HLA in healthy donors. Study findings and constraints: Later analysis identified a missense DCLRE1C variant that was linked to TCR beta V- and J-gene trimming. In an earlier analysis, in some 500 donors, most V segments appeared productive either ~90% or ~30% of the time. Across all donors, roughly uniform sequencing depth was an assumption of the presence/absence analyses.

60 Vbeta and 13 Jbeta primers were used in PCR. Libraries were prepared by immunoSEQ multiplex PCR; TCRdb keeps only in-frame clonotypes and omits some of them. The sample contains about 170,000 clones, about 85% of which appear only once. The sample consisted of PBMCs. The receptor was isolated from a boy aged 2 to 10 in good health and CMV-seronegative.

DNA for the CDR3: TGTGCCAGTAGTTTTCCGGCGGGGACTGAAGCTTTCTTT. It is translated as CASSFPAGTEAFF. This chain uses TRBV28 with TRBJ1-1; D is unresolved. Per germline, CDR1 MDHEN and CDR2 SYDVKM. The CDR3 has 13 amino acids. Full variable domain (rest looked up from reference TRBV28 and TRBJ1-1): DVKVTQSSRYLVKRTGEKVFLECVQDMDHENMFWYRQDPGLGLRLIYFSYDVKMKEKGDIPEGYSVSREKKERFSLILESASTNQTSMYLCASSFPAGTEAFFGQGTRLTVV.